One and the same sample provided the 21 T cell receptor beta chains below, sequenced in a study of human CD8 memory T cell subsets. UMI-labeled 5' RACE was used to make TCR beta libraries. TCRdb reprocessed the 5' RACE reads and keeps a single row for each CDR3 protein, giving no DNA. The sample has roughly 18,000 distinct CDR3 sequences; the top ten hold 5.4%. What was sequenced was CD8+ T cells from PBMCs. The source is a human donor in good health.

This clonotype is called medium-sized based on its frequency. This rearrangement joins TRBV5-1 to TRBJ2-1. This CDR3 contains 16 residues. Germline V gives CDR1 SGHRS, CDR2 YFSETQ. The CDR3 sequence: CASSLATGGAYNEQFF.

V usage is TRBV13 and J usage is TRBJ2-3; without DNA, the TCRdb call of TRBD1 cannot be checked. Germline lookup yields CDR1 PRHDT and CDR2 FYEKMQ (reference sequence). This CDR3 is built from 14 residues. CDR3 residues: CASSPGSSGGTQYF.

The CDR3 region is CASSLATRRVNTIYF. The chain recombines TRBV7-9 with TRBJ1-3. There are 15 residues in the CDR3. Germline values: CDR1 SEHNR, CDR2 FQNEAQ (reference sequence).

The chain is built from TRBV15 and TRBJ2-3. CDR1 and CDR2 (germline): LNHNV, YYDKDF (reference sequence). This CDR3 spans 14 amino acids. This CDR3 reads CATSRDKSTDTQYF.

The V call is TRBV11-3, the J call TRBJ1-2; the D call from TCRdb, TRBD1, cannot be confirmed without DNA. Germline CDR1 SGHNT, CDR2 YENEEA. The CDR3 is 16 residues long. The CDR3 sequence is CASSVDGTGGHYGYTF.

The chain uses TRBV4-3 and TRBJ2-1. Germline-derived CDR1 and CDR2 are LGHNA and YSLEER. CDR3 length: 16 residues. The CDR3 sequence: CASSQDSRTLYNEQFF.

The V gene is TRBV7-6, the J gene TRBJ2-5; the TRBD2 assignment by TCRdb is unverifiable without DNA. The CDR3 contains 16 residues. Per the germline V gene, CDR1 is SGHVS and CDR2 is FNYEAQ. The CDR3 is CASSPTSGGARETQYF.

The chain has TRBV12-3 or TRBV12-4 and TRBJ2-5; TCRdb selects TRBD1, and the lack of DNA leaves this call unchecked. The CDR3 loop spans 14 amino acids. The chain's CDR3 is CASSLGFDGGTQYF.

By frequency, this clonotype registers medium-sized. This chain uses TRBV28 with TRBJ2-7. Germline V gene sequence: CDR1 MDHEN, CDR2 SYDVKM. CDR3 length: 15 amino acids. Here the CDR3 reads CASSLFLASAHEQYF. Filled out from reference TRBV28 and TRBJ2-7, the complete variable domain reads DVKVTQSSRYLVKRTGEKVFLECVQDMDHENMFWYRQDPGLGLRLIYFSYDVKMKEKGDIPEGYSVSREKKERFSLILESASTNQTSMYLCASSLFLASAHEQYFGPGTRLTVT.

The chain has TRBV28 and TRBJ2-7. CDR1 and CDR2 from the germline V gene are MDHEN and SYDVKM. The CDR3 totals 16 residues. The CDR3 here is CASSSSKFRSSYEQYF. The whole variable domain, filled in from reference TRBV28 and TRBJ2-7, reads DVKVTQSSRYLVKRTGEKVFLECVQDMDHENMFWYRQDPGLGLRLIYFSYDVKMKEKGDIPEGYSVSREKKERFSLILESASTNQTSMYLCASSSSKFRSSYEQYFGPGTRLTVT.

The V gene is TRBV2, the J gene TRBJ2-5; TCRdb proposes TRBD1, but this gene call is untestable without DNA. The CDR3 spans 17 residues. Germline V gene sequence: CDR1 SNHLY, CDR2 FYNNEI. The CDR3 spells CASSELGTGGDVETQYF.

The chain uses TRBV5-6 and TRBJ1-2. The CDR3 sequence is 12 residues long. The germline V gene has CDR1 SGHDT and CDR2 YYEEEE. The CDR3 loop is CASSQDNYGYTF.

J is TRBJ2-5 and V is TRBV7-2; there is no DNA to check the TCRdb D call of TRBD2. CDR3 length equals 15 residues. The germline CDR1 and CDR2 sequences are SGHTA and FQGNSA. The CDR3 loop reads CASSPGLATAETQYF.

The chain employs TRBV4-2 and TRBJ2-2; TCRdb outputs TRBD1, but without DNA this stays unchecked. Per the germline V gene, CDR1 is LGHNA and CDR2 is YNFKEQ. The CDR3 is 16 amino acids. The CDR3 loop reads CASSPEKGVYGGELFF.

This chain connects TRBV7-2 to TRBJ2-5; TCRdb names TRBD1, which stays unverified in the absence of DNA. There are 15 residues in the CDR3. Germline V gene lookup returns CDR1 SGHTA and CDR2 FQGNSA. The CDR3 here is CASSFSGYSGETQYF.

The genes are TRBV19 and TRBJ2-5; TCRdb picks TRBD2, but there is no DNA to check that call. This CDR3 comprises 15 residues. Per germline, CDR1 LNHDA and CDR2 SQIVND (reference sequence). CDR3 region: CASSWRGRADETQYF. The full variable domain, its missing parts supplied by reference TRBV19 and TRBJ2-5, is DGGITQSPKYLFRKEGQNVTLSCEQNLNHDAMYWYRQDPGQGLRLIYYSQIVNDFQKGDIAEGYSVSREKKESFPLTVTSAQKNPTAFYLCASSWRGRADETQYFGPGTRLLVL.

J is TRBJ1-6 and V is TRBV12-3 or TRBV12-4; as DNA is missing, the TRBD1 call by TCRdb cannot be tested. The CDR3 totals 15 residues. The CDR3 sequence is CASSLSGLGTSNLHF.

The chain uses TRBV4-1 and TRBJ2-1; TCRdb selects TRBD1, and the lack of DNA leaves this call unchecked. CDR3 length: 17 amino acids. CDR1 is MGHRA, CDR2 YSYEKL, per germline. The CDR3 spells CASSRHPPGQQYNEQFF.

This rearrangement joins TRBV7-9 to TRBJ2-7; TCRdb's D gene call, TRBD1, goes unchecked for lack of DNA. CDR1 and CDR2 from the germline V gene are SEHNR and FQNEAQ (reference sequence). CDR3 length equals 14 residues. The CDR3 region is CASSSGPGSWEQYF.

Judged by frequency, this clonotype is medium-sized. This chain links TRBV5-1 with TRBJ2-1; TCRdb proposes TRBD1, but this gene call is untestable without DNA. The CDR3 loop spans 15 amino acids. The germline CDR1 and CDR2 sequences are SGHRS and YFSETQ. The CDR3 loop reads CASSLDRGSYNEQFF.

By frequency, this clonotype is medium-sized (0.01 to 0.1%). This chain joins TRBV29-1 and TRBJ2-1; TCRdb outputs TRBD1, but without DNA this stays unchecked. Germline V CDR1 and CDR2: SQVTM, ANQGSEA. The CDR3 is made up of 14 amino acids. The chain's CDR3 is CSVQQGSSYNEQFF.